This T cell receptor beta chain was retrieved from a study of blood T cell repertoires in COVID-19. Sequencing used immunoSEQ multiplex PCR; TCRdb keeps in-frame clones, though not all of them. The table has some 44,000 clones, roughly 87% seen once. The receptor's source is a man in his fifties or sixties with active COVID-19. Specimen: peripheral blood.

CDR3 residues: CASSENTPQGSPLHF. The CDR3 DNA reads TGTGCCAGCAGTGAAAACACCCCCCAGGGTTCACCCCTCCACTTT. The chain uses TRBV2 and TRBJ1-6; D may be TRBD1 (5 bases). Germline V CDR1 and CDR2: SNHLY, FYNNEI. Trimming left V 2 bases short and J 9 bases short, with 14 bases between. This CDR3 contains 15 residues.